These 25 T cell receptor beta chains were sequenced from one sample in a study of blood T cell repertoires in COVID-19. Generated by immunoSEQ multiplex PCR, the TCRdb table keeps only in-frame clones and is missing some. The sample carries under 500,000 clones, 70% to 90% recorded once. Sequenced sample: PBMCs or T cells enriched from blood (not recorded which). The receptors originated from a woman under 30 with acute COVID-19.

This sequence joins TRBV5-5 and TRBJ2-1; 16 positions agree with TRBD2. This CDR3 comprises 15 residues. Unmatched junction bases numbered 2, after V lost 4 bases and J lost 7 bases. The germline CDR1 and CDR2 sequences are SGHKS and YYEKEE (reference sequence). In DNA, the CDR3 is TGTGCCAGCAGCGTGGGACTAGCGGGGGGGAATGAGCAGTTCTTC. As protein: CASSVGLAGGNEQFF.

The chain employs TRBV9 and TRBJ1-1, with no clear D. V lost 0 bases and J lost 3, with 9 bases in between. CDR3 length: 14 amino acids. Germline CDR1 reads SGDLS; CDR2 reads YYNGEE. CDR3 in DNA: TGTGCCAGCAGCGTAGGAACTCGGGACACTGAAGCTTTCTTT. It is translated as CASSVGTRDTEAFF.

V usage is TRBV5-1 and J usage is TRBJ1-6; D not certain. Germline assignment: CDR1 SGHRS and CDR2 YFSETQ. The CDR3 runs 13 residues. The V end lost 0 bases, the J end lost 10 bases, and 8 bases lay between the germline ends. The CDR3 nucleotides are TGCGCCAGCAGCTTGGACGCTAAATCACCCCTCCACTTT. As protein: CASSLDAKSPLHF.

The chain uses TRBV5-4 and TRBJ2-1, with 7 nucleotides matching TRBD2. The CDR3 spans 12 residues. Germline V gene data show CDR1 as SGHNT and CDR2 as YYREEE (reference sequence). V trimming: 4 bases; J trimming: 9 bases; junction bases outside the gene matches: 4. The CDR3 reads CASSPGLGEQFF. DNA of the CDR3: TGTGCCAGCAGCCCCGGACTAGGTGAGCAGTTCTTC.

The chain links TRBV10-1 to TRBJ2-2; the D gene is possibly TRBD2 (6 bases). Looked up from germline, CDR1 is WNHNN and CDR2 is SYGVQD (reference sequence). V lost 6 bases and J 1 base, leaving 9 bases between the germline ends. This CDR3 is 14 amino acids long. The CDR3 loop is CASSRDLNTGELFF. For the CDR3, the DNA is TGCGCCAGCAGCCGGGACTTGAACACCGGGGAGCTGTTTTTT.

This CDR3 reads CASSFTTYQPQHF. The DNA of the CDR3 is TGTGCCAGCAGTTTTACTACTTATCAGCCCCAGCATTTT. This rearrangement joins TRBV27 to TRBJ1-5; D remains ambiguous. The germline gives CDR1 MNHEY, CDR2 SMNVEV (reference sequence). V was shortened by 3 bases and J by 5 bases, with 8 bases between the two germline ends. The CDR3 is 13 amino acids.

The chain combines TRBV4-1 with TRBJ2-7, with 11 bases fitting TRBD2. The CDR3 loop spans 16 amino acids. Germline loops: CDR1 MGHRA, CDR2 YSYEKL. J gave up 1 base and V 1 base, and 3 bases lay outside the gene matches. CDR3 sequence (DNA): TGCGCCAGCAGCCAAGTTCGGACTAGCGGGTCCTACGAGCAGTACTTC. This gives the protein CASSQVRTSGSYEQYF.

V gene TRBV14 combines with J gene TRBJ2-7, with 10 bases fitting TRBD1. Trimming cost V 4 bases and J 5 bases; bases outside gene matches: 8. CDR1 is SGHDN, CDR2 FVKESK, per germline. This CDR3 spans 15 amino acids. The DNA of the CDR3 is TGTGCCAGCAGCCCGCTTGGGGACAGGGGAAACGAGCAGTACTTC. Residues: CASSPLGDRGNEQYF.

This sequence joins TRBV18 and TRBJ2-7; 8 bases match TRBD1. Germline V gene lookup returns CDR1 KGHSH and CDR2 LQKENI. Trimming took 6 bases from V and 6 from J; bases not matched to a gene: 13. This CDR3 is built from 15 residues. The CDR3 sequence is CASSPMTGEFSEQYF. The CDR3 nucleotides read TGTGCCAGCTCTCCTATGACAGGGGAATTCTCCGAGCAGTACTTC. The full variable domain, in which reference TRBV18 and TRBJ2-7 provide the parts outside the CDR3, is NAGVMQNPRHLVRRRGQEARLRCSPMKGHSHVYWYRQLPEEGLKFMVYLQKENIIDESGMPKERFSAEFPKEGPSILRIQQVVRGDSAAYFCASSPMTGEFSEQYFGPGTRLTVT.

The chain has TRBV9 and TRBJ2-2; weak D call: TRBD2 (7 bases). The germline gives CDR1 SGDLS, CDR2 YYNGEE. CDR3 length equals 16 residues. V lost 4 bases, J lost 2 bases, and 15 bases lay in between. This CDR3 is CASSLRRGGNTGELFF. CDR3 DNA: TGTGCCAGCAGCCTCCGGAGGGGGGGAAACACCGGGGAGCTGTTTTTT. The complete variable domain, with remaining parts taken from reference TRBV9 and TRBJ2-2, reads DSGVTQTPKHLITATGQRVTLRCSPRSGDLSVYWYQQSLDQGLQFLIQYYNGEERAKGNILERFSAQQFPDLHSELNLSSLELGDSALYFCASSLRRGGNTGELFFGEGSRLTVL.

The rearrangement uses TRBV7-6 and TRBJ2-7, with TRBD2 matching over 9 bases. Germline V gives CDR1 SGHVS, CDR2 FNYEAQ. The V segment lost 3 bases and the J segment 3 bases; nucleotides outside the gene matches: 3. CDR3 length: 14 residues. CDR3 region: CASSLGLANYEQYF. CDR3 sequence (DNA): TGTGCCAGCAGCTTGGGACTAGCAAACTACGAGCAGTACTTC.

The rearrangement joins TRBV13 to TRBJ1-1; unclear D gene. This CDR3 has 12 residues. The ends were cut back, 6 bases at V and 0 bases at J, with 5 bases in the middle. Germline V lookup: CDR1 PRHDT, CDR2 FYEKMQ (reference sequence). This chain's CDR3 is CASRQLNTEAFF. CDR3 DNA sequence: TGTGCCAGCAGACAACTGAACACTGAAGCTTTCTTT.

This sequence joins TRBV27 and TRBJ2-2; 8 bases are a match to TRBD2. The CDR3 has 16 amino acids. CDR1 is MNHEY and CDR2 is SMNVEV in the germline V gene (reference sequence). V shed 4 bases, J shed 1 base, and the junction held 5 bases outside the gene matches. Here the CDR3 DNA reads TGTGCCAGCAGTTCTCACGCGGGAGGGAACACCGGGGAGCTGTTTTTT. Its protein product is CASSSHAGGNTGELFF.

The count of this clone is one. This chain links TRBV7-8 with TRBJ1-2; D is possibly TRBD1 (5 bases). Trimming pared 1 base from V and 1 base from J, leaving 10 bases between. The CDR3 has 15 residues. CDR1 is SGHVS and CDR2 is FQNEAQ in the germline V gene. The CDR3 region is CASSLGQSFNYGYTF. DNA of the CDR3: TGTGCCAGCAGCTTAGGACAGTCTTTTAACTATGGCTACACCTTC. Based on the CDR3 plus reference TRBV7-8 and TRBJ1-2, the full variable domain is GAGVSQSPRYKVAKRGQDVALRCDPISGHVSLFWYQQALGQGPEFLTYFQNEAQLDKSGLPSDRFFAERPEGSVSTLKIQRTQQEDSAVYLCASSLGQSFNYGYTFGSGTRLTVV.

The chain uses TRBV13 and TRBJ2-7; maybe TRBD2 (6 bases). The CDR3 has 17 amino acids. V was clipped by 5 bases and J by 0 bases, with 20 bases between them. CDR1 is PRHDT, CDR2 FYEKMQ, per germline (reference sequence). The CDR3 spells CASSQKKWTNFSYEQYF. Written as DNA, the CDR3 is TGTGCCAGCAGCCAAAAGAAATGGACTAACTTCTCCTACGAGCAGTACTTC.

The chain uses TRBV7-6 and TRBJ2-5; 12 nucleotides align to TRBD2. Germline V lookup: CDR1 SGHVS, CDR2 FNYEAQ. The CDR3 length is 16 residues. The V gene end was trimmed by 5 bases and the J gene end by 4 bases; junction bases not matched to a gene: 8. In DNA form, the CDR3 reads TGTGCCAGCAGCACGACTAGCGGGAGCCCGGGAGAGACCCAGTACTTC. It yields the protein CASSTTSGSPGETQYF.

J is TRBJ2-1 and V is TRBV28; D perhaps matches TRBD2 (5 bases). Germline assignment: CDR1 MDHEN and CDR2 SYDVKM. Between the trimmed V and J ends, which lost 8 bases and 0 bases, there was a span of 17 bases. The CDR3 spans 16 residues. The CDR3 coding sequence is TGTGCCAGCCCCCCCAGCGCTACTAGCTCCTACAATGAGCAGTTCTTC. This sequence encodes CASPPSATSSYNEQFF.

This clone was observed a handful of times. The V call is TRBV18, the J call TRBJ1-6; no clear D. From germline, CDR1 is KGHSH and CDR2 LQKENI. V was trimmed by 3 bases and J by 5 bases, leaving 8 bases between them. The CDR3 contains 14 residues. The CDR3 sequence is CASSPGSDNSPLHF. CDR3 sequence (DNA): TGTGCCAGCTCACCGGGCTCGGATAATTCACCCCTCCACTTT.

This chain joins TRBV7-2 and TRBJ2-7; possibly TRBD2 for D (5 bases). Deletions cut 1 base from V and 2 bases from J, with 15 bases between. The CDR3 covers 16 residues. Germline CDR1 reads SGHTA; CDR2 reads FQGNSA. CDR3: CASSLDFRTLPYEQYF. The CDR3 DNA reads as TGTGCCAGCAGCTTAGATTTCAGGACTCTACCCTACGAGCAGTACTTC.

The genes are TRBV24-1 and TRBJ2-5; D might be TRBD1 (6 bases). The germline CDR1 and CDR2 sequences are KGHDR and SFDVKD. CDR3 size: 13 residues. V shed 9 bases and J shed 2 bases, with 12 bases lying between them. For the CDR3, the DNA is TGTGCCACCCGGACAGCGCAACAAGAGACCCAGTACTTC. Its translation: CATRTAQQETQYF.

The rearrangement joins TRBV5-1 to TRBJ1-2; 8 positions agree with TRBD1. This CDR3 comprises 15 residues. Per the germline V gene, CDR1 is SGHRS and CDR2 is YFSETQ. The V gene end was trimmed by 4 bases and the J gene end by 6 bases; junction bases not matched to a gene: 11. For the CDR3, the DNA is TGCGCCAGCAGCGCCGGGACAGGTGGCGTCGATGGCTACACCTTC. Its translation: CASSAGTGGVDGYTF.

This CDR3 is CASSPVASGSYEQYF. CDR3 in DNA: TGTGCCAGCTCACCAGTCGCTAGCGGGAGTTACGAGCAGTACTTC. This sequence joins TRBV18 and TRBJ2-7; 10 nucleotides agree with TRBD2. The germline gives CDR1 KGHSH, CDR2 LQKENI. V lost 2 bases, J lost 4 bases, and 5 bases stayed unmatched. The CDR3 is 15 residues long.

The J gene is TRBJ1-1, the V gene TRBV29-1; weak D call: TRBD1 (5 bases). Germline loops: CDR1 SQVTM, CDR2 ANQGSEA. CDR3 length: 13 residues. V dropped 5 bases and J dropped 3 bases, with 13 bases sitting between them. Here the CDR3 reads CSVLPGGDTEAFF. CDR3 DNA sequence: TGCAGCGTTCTCCCCGGAGGGGACACTGAAGCTTTCTTT.

The V and J genes are TRBV6-1 and TRBJ2-7, with 14 nucleotides matching TRBD2. Germline CDR1 is MNHNS and CDR2 is SASEGT. Losses at the gene ends were 0 bases for V and 3 bases for J; bases not matched to a gene: 7. The CDR3 length is 18 residues. The CDR3 DNA reads as TGTGCCAGCAGTGAAGCGATGGGACTAGCGGGAGTTAGCTACGAGCAGTACTTC. Translated: CASSEAMGLAGVSYEQYF.

This clone was picked up one time. The sample carries other DNA sequences with the same CDR3. This chain links TRBV7-9 with TRBJ1-1, with 9 bases aligning to TRBD1. The ends lost 5 bases at V and 1 base at J; junction bases unmatched: 2. This CDR3 region has 14 residues. The germline V gene has CDR1 SEHNR and CDR2 FQNEAQ (reference sequence). The CDR3 nucleotides read TGTGCCAGCAGCCCGGACAGGGGGAACACTGAAGCTTTCTTT. It codes for CASSPDRGNTEAFF.